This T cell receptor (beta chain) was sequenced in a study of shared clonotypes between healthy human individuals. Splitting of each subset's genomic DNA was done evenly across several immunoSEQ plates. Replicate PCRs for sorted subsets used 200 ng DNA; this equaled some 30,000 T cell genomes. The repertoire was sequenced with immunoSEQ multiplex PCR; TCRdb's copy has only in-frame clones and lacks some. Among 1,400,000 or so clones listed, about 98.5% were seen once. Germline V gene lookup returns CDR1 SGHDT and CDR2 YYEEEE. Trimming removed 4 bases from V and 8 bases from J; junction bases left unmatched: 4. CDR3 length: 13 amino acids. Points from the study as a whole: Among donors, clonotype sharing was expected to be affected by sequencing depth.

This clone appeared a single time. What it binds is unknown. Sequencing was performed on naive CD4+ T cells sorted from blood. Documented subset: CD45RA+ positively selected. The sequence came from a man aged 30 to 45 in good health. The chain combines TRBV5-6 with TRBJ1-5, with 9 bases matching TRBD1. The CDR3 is CASSGRTGEPQHF. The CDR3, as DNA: TGTGCCAGCAGCGGAAGGACAGGGGAGCCCCAGCATTTT.